The 23 T cell receptor beta chains listed next were all sequenced from one sample in a study of shared clonotypes between healthy human individuals. Sequencing was performed with immunoSEQ multiplex PCR; in TCRdb, only in-frame clones are kept and a portion is missing. Altogether 2 million to 2.5 million clones are present, about 93% being singletons, with the ten largest covering roughly 1.8%. As defined, naive CD8 cells were CD45RO-negative and positively selected for CCR7, with terminally differentiated effector memory CD45RA+ cells excluded. The specimen sequenced was naive CD8+ T cells from PBMCs. The receptors were sampled from a man aged 18 to 29 in good health. Some clones in this sample may be carry-over from other donors' samples.

V gene TRBV27 combines with J gene TRBJ2-5; D gene ambiguous. The germline V and J ends were trimmed by 4 bases and 4 bases, with 13 bases remaining between them. Germline CDR1 MNHEY, CDR2 SMNVEV (reference sequence). This CDR3 spans 14 amino acids. CDR3 coding DNA: TGTGCCAGCAGTTCGCCGGGCGTATCAGAGACCCAGTACTTC. Protein sequence: CASSSPGVSETQYF.

J is TRBJ2-7 and V is TRBV27; a possible D gene is TRBD1 (7 bases). CDR1 MNHEY and CDR2 SMNVEV come from the germline V gene (reference sequence). V was trimmed by 0 bases and J by 6 bases, leaving 15 bases between them. The CDR3 consists of 15 residues. The chain's CDR3 is CASSLSRGLGGEQYF. The CDR3 nucleotides are TGTGCCAGCAGTTTATCGAGGGGGCTGGGGGGCGAGCAGTACTTC.

CDR3 DNA sequence: TGTGCCAGCAGCAAGGTCCTGGGCGGGAGTGTAGAGACCCAGTACTTC. Its protein is CASSKVLGGSVETQYF. The J gene is TRBJ2-5, the V gene TRBV21-1; the table names TRBD2, a call not compared with the DNA. TRBV21-1 is designated a pseudogene. The CDR3 has 16 residues.

The rearrangement links TRBV10-2 to TRBJ2-5, with D tentatively TRBD2 (6 bases). Per the germline V gene, CDR1 is WSHSY and CDR2 is SAAADI. Trimming shortened V by 6 bases and J by 3 bases, and 17 bases separated the two germline ends. CDR3 length: 15 amino acids. Written as DNA, the CDR3 is TGCGCCAGCAGGGGAGTAGCGGTGGGGGAAGAGACCCAGTACTTC. It specifies CASRGVAVGEETQYF.

The V and J genes are TRBV5-1 and TRBJ2-5; 10 bases agree with TRBD1. This CDR3 region has 14 residues. CDR1 is SGHRS and CDR2 is YFSETQ in the germline V gene. With 2 bases clipped from V and 4 bases from J, the junction kept 2 bases outside the gene matches. CDR3 loop: CASSFGTGVETQYF. CDR3 DNA: TGCGCCAGCAGCTTCGGGACAGGGGTAGAGACCCAGTACTTC.

The V and J genes are TRBV27 and TRBJ2-2; D not certain. The CDR3 has 12 amino acids. Trimming removed 3 bases from V and 7 bases from J, with 6 bases in between. Germline CDR1 MNHEY, CDR2 SMNVEV (reference sequence). The CDR3 spells CASSFWGGELFF. The CDR3 DNA reads TGTGCCAGCAGTTTTTGGGGCGGGGAGCTGTTTTTT.

This rearrangement joins TRBV4-2 to TRBJ2-5; TRBD2 agrees at 9 bases. Germline loops: CDR1 LGHNA, CDR2 YNFKEQ. Trimming cost V 0 bases and J 5 bases; bases outside gene matches: 7. The CDR3 covers 16 residues. The CDR3 coding sequence is TGTGCCAGCAGCCAAGATCGACCAGCGGGAGGCGAGACCCAGTACTTC. This translates into CASSQDRPAGGETQYF.

The CDR3 here is CASVGQGAAPNYGYTF. In nucleotides, the CDR3 is TGTGCCAGCGTTGGACAGGGGGCAGCTCCCAACTATGGCTACACCTTC. The rearrangement uses TRBV2 and TRBJ1-2, with 11 nucleotides matching TRBD1. After removal of 8 bases from V and 2 bases from J, the junction contained 10 bases not matched to a gene. Germline V gene lookup returns CDR1 SNHLY and CDR2 FYNNEI. CDR3 length equals 16 residues.

Concerning this clone: Other DNA sequences in this sample translate to the same CDR3. The chain is built from TRBV7-2 and TRBJ2-1; D is possibly TRBD1 (5 bases). Trimming removed 2 bases at V and 1 base at J, with 6 bases between. CDR1 is SGHTA, CDR2 FQGNSA, per germline. The CDR3 runs to 14 residues. CDR3 protein: CASSLRGSYNEQFF. CDR3 DNA sequence: TGTGCCAGCAGCTTAAGGGGATCCTACAATGAGCAGTTCTTC.

The chain has TRBV18 and TRBJ1-1; possible D gene TRBD1, 6 bases. Trimming cost V 2 bases and J 2 bases, with 9 bases left between them. From germline, CDR1 is KGHSH and CDR2 LQKENI. The CDR3 is 14 amino acids. The CDR3 nucleotides read TGTGCCAGCTCACCAAACAGGGATAACACTGAAGCTTTCTTT. This encodes CASSPNRDNTEAFF. The full variable domain, rest sourced from reference TRBV18 and TRBJ1-1, is NAGVMQNPRHLVRRRGQEARLRCSPMKGHSHVYWYRQLPEEGLKFMVYLQKENIIDESGMPKERFSAEFPKEGPSILRIQQVVRGDSAAYFCASSPNRDNTEAFFGQGTRLTVV.

The chain employs TRBV19 and TRBJ1-2; 10 bases agree with TRBD1. CDR1 and CDR2 (germline): LNHDA, SQIVND (reference sequence). Losses at the gene ends were 3 bases for V and 7 bases for J; bases not matched to a gene: 14. This CDR3 spans 17 amino acids. CDR3 protein: CASSIPSKGQGGIGYTF. CDR3 nucleotides: TGTGCCAGTAGTATTCCCTCCAAAGGACAGGGGGGAATTGGCTACACCTTC. Filled out from reference TRBV19 and TRBJ1-2, the complete variable domain reads DGGITQSPKYLFRKEGQNVTLSCEQNLNHDAMYWYRQDPGQGLRLIYYSQIVNDFQKGDIAEGYSVSREKKESFPLTVTSAQKNPTAFYLCASSIPSKGQGGIGYTFGSGTRLTVV.

J is TRBJ2-5 and V is TRBV19, with 7 positions matching TRBD2. The junction had 20 bases not matched to a gene; V was cut back by 6 bases and J by 4 bases. CDR3 size: 18 residues. Germline lookup yields CDR1 LNHDA and CDR2 SQIVND (reference sequence). This CDR3 is CASRGPIPKPSGGETQYF. The CDR3 nucleotides are TGTGCCAGTAGAGGGCCCATACCTAAGCCGTCGGGGGGAGAGACCCAGTACTTC.

The chain is built from TRBV2 and TRBJ2-1, with TRBD2 matching 13 bases. The CDR3 spans 13 residues. Trimming cost V 8 bases and J 5 bases; bases outside gene matches: 0. The V gene's germline CDR1 is SNHLY and CDR2 FYNNEI. The CDR3 here is CASGTSGNNEQFF. The CDR3 coding sequence is TGTGCCAGCGGGACTAGCGGGAACAATGAGCAGTTCTTC.

V usage is TRBV29-1 and J usage is TRBJ2-7, with a possible D match to TRBD1 (5 bases). The germline CDR1 and CDR2 sequences are SQVTM and ANQGSEA. This CDR3 is built from 15 residues. V shed 2 bases and J shed 5 bases, with 19 bases lying between them. Written as DNA, the CDR3 is TGCAGCGTTGAAAAGGGCAGGGTGCCCGCCAACGAGCAGTACTTC. Its protein is CSVEKGRVPANEQYF.

This chain connects TRBV29-1 to TRBJ2-4; TRBD2 aligns across 10 bases. Trimming removed 4 bases from V and 8 bases from J; junction bases left unmatched: 5. Germline-derived CDR1 and CDR2 are SQVTM and ANQGSEA. The CDR3 spans 13 residues. CDR3 protein: CSVASGSSHIQYF. The CDR3 DNA follows: TGCAGCGTTGCTAGCGGGAGCTCCCACATTCAGTACTTC.

The CDR3 protein is CASSFGVGASGSAEQFF. CDR3 nucleotides: TGCGCCAGCAGCTTTGGTGTAGGGGCTAGCGGGAGCGCTGAGCAGTTCTTC. The V gene is TRBV5-1, the J gene TRBJ2-1; 10 bases are a match to TRBD2. With 2 bases clipped from V and 9 bases from J, the junction kept 14 bases outside the gene matches. The CDR3 is made up of 17 amino acids. Germline assignment: CDR1 SGHRS and CDR2 YFSETQ.

This clone was picked up one time. V gene TRBV9 combines with J gene TRBJ1-2; 9 nucleotides align to TRBD1. This CDR3 spans 15 amino acids. Germline CDR1 is SGDLS and CDR2 is YYNGEE. Trimming removed 4 bases from V and 4 bases from J; junction bases left unmatched: 8. This CDR3 is CASSLRTGDTYGYTF. The CDR3 DNA follows: TGTGCCAGCAGCCTAAGGACAGGGGATACCTATGGCTACACCTTC. The whole variable domain, filled in from reference TRBV9 and TRBJ1-2, reads DSGVTQTPKHLITATGQRVTLRCSPRSGDLSVYWYQQSLDQGLQFLIQYYNGEERAKGNILERFSAQQFPDLHSELNLSSLELGDSALYFCASSLRTGDTYGYTFGSGTRLTVV.

The V call is TRBV27, the J call TRBJ2-7; a possible D gene is TRBD1 (6 bases). Per the germline V gene, CDR1 is MNHEY and CDR2 is SMNVEV (reference sequence). With 2 bases removed from V and 2 bases from J, the gap between germline ends came to 13 bases. This CDR3 is 15 amino acids long. DNA of the CDR3: TGTGCCAGCAGTTTAGGCCAGGGGACGGCCTACGAGCAGTACTTC. Translating it yields CASSLGQGTAYEQYF.

The chain carries TRBV9 and TRBJ1-2, with 10 positions matching TRBD1. Trimming removed 5 bases from V and 13 bases from J; junction bases left unmatched: 8. This CDR3 comprises 12 residues. CDR1 is SGDLS and CDR2 is YYNGEE in the germline V gene. The CDR3 loop is CASRDVTGGVTF. CDR3 coding DNA: TGTGCCAGCAGAGACGTGACAGGGGGCGTCACCTTC.

The chain combines TRBV9 with TRBJ2-7; D is possibly TRBD2 (6 bases). The CDR3 sequence is 15 residues long. Germline-derived CDR1 and CDR2 are SGDLS and YYNGEE. Trimming left V 3 bases short and J 3 bases short, with 16 bases between. In nucleotides, the CDR3 is TGTGCCAGCAGCGGGCCCGGGACTTCCCACTACGAGCAGTACTTC. Its translation: CASSGPGTSHYEQYF.

The chain joins TRBV19 to TRBJ1-1, with 10 bases matching TRBD1. The CDR3 has 15 residues. The V gene's germline CDR1 is LNHDA and CDR2 SQIVND (reference sequence). The ends lost 5 bases at V and 5 bases at J; junction bases unmatched: 8. CDR3 coding DNA: TGTGCCAGTAGTGGAGACAGGGGGCAGAGGACTGAAGCTTTCTTT. Translated, it gives CASSGDRGQRTEAFF.

Concerning this clone: In the same sample, other DNA sequences code for this CDR3. CDR3 DNA: TGTGCCAGTAGTATAGCAGGGATCTCCTACAATGAGCAGTTCTTC. This codes for CASSIAGISYNEQFF. The rearrangement joins TRBV19 to TRBJ2-1, with a weak D call TRBD1 (5 bases). The CDR3 length is 15 residues. Trimming took off 1 base at V and 0 bases at J, with 7 bases between the two ends. The germline V gene encodes CDR1 LNHDA and CDR2 SQIVND (reference sequence). Complete variable domain (other parts from reference TRBV19 and TRBJ2-1): DGGITQSPKYLFRKEGQNVTLSCEQNLNHDAMYWYRQDPGQGLRLIYYSQIVNDFQKGDIAEGYSVSREKKESFPLTVTSAQKNPTAFYLCASSIAGISYNEQFFGPGTRLTVL.

With respect to this clone: In the same sample, other DNA sequences code for this CDR3. The V call is TRBV11-2, the J call TRBJ2-1, with D perhaps TRBD2 (5 bases). V lost 1 base and J lost 1, with 11 bases in between. The CDR3 extends over 16 amino acids. Germline loops: CDR1 SGHAT, CDR2 FQNNGV. CDR3 nucleotides: TGTGCCAGCAGCTTAGGCCTCACGGGGTCCTACAATGAGCAGTTCTTC. Encoded protein: CASSLGLTGSYNEQFF.